These T cell receptor beta chains were read from a single sample in a study of HIV-infected patients and healthy controls. Each CDR3 protein gets one entry after TCRdb re-called the 5' RACE reads with MiXCR. The profile shows fewer than 20,000 distinct CDR3 sequences, around 7.7% of them singletons. Sequencing used blood. Receptor source: an adult in good health. Each CDR3 is given with its conserved first and last residue. A D gene is named only where the DNA matches it firmly. Clone sizes are given selectively: once, few, many, or a class where the clone is expanded.

clone size	D gene	V gene	J gene	CDR3 length	CDR3 protein
many	TRBD1	TRBV5-6	TRBJ1-6	14	CASSLGTGSSPLHF
many	TRBD2	TRBV20-1	TRBJ2-1	16	CSARSPLAGRHNEQFF
medium-sized	-	TRBV5-1	TRBJ2-1	16	CASRRWGEPTRNEQFF
many	-	TRBV24-1	TRBJ2-5	15	CATSPEGSRGETQYF
many	-	TRBV5-3	TRBJ2-3	16	CARSYFRNGITDTQYF
many	-	TRBV7-9	TRBJ2-2	16	CASSPDGVARTGELFF
few	TRBD2	TRBV5-1	TRBJ2-6	18	CASSLGLAGSSGANVLTF
-	TRBD2	TRBV5-4	TRBJ2-6	18	CASSPPSGVPPGANVLTF
many	TRBD1	TRBV12-3/TRBV12-4	TRBJ1-5	16	CASSGGQGTSNQPQHF
many	-	TRBV7-2	TRBJ1-1	12	CASSGRDTEAFF
many	-	TRBV29-1	TRBJ1-1	13	CSVTGPGNTEAFF
many	TRBD1	TRBV12-3/TRBV12-4	TRBJ1-5	14	CASSQNRGHQPQHF
many	-	TRBV7-9	TRBJ2-3	16	CASSPTRGGSTDTQYF
many	-	TRBV12-3/TRBV12-4	TRBJ2-3	15	CASTPGATSTDTQYF
few	-	TRBV7-2	TRBJ1-1	12	CASSYQDTEAFF
many	-	TRBV6-2/TRBV6-3	TRBJ1-5	14	CASSYSQLYQPQHF